Each of the 30 T cell receptor beta chains below was sequenced from the same sample in a study of yellow fever vaccine responses in identical twins. TCRdb reanalysed the RT-PCR reads using MiXCR and keeps one entry per CDR3 protein. The sample comprises about 23,000 distinct CDR3 sequences, 77% of which are singletons, and about 5% rests with the top ten. Specimen: T cells from blood (PBMCs), unsorted or a sorted subset (not recorded which), collected before or after yellow fever vaccination (not recorded which). These receptors originate from a woman under 30 who received the yellow fever vaccine.

This clonotype came up once. The chain recombines TRBV10-3 with TRBJ2-7, with 8 bases that match TRBD1. The junction had 6 bases not matched to a gene; V was cut back by 6 bases and J by 5 bases. This CDR3 comprises 13 residues. Germline CDR1 reads ENHRY; CDR2 reads SYGVKD. The CDR3 DNA reads TGTGCCATCAGAGGACAGGGCTTAGACGAGCAGTACGTC. Protein product: CAIRGQGLDEQYV.

The chain couples TRBV5-1 to TRBJ2-2, with D unresolved. The germline V and J ends were trimmed by 0 bases and 2 bases, with 2 bases remaining between them. This CDR3 has 13 amino acids. Germline loops: CDR1 SGHRS, CDR2 YFSETQ. The CDR3 DNA follows: TGCGCCAGCAGCTTGGCCAACACCGGGGAGCTGTTTTTT. It translates to CASSLANTGELFF.

Only one count was recorded for this clonotype. The chain carries TRBV5-1 and TRBJ1-6; D is possibly TRBD1 (5 bases). The V end was cut by 3 bases, the J end by 8 bases, with 18 bases between. The CDR3 has 16 residues. Looked up from germline, CDR1 is SGHRS and CDR2 is YFSETQ. CDR3 bases: TGCGCCAGCAGCTGGGGGACGAACTATTGGGATTCACCCCTCCACTTT. Protein product: CASSWGTNYWDSPLHF.

The J gene is TRBJ2-1, the V gene TRBV9; 8 bases map to TRBD2. J was trimmed by 8 bases and V by 3 bases; bases with no gene match: 10. Germline assignment: CDR1 SGDLS and CDR2 YYNGEE. CDR3 length: 15 amino acids. Here the CDR3 reads CASSGSGVPRDEQFF. The DNA of the CDR3 is TGTGCCAGCAGCGGTAGCGGGGTCCCTCGGGATGAGCAGTTCTTC. Full variable domain (remainder filled in from reference TRBV9 and TRBJ2-1): DSGVTQTPKHLITATGQRVTLRCSPRSGDLSVYWYQQSLDQGLQFLIQYYNGEERAKGNILERFSAQQFPDLHSELNLSSLELGDSALYFCASSGSGVPRDEQFFGPGTRLTVL.

V is TRBV24-1 and J is TRBJ2-1; tentative D call: TRBD2 (6 bases). The V end was cut by 6 bases, the J end by 2 bases, with 13 bases between. CDR3 length: 15 residues. Germline CDR1 and CDR2: KGHDR and SFDVKD. The CDR3 DNA reads TGTGCCACCAGTTCTGGAGGGCGGACCTACAATGAGCAGTTCTTC. This sequence encodes CATSSGGRTYNEQFF.

This clonotype showed up just a few times. The V call is TRBV4-1, the J call TRBJ1-1, with 8 bases lining up with TRBD1. V lost 2 bases and J lost 3; bases outside the gene matches: 5. Germline CDR1 MGHRA, CDR2 YSYEKL. The CDR3 has 15 residues. CDR3 sequence (DNA): TGCGCCAGCAGCCAACCCGGGACAGGAGACACTGAAGCTTTCTTT. Translating it yields CASSQPGTGDTEAFF.

This chain links TRBV5-6 with TRBJ2-7, with a tentative D call TRBD2 (5 bases). The CDR3 has 11 amino acids. Trimming cost V 4 bases and J 7 bases, with 9 bases left between them. Germline values: CDR1 SGHDT, CDR2 YYEEEE. CDR3 DNA: TGTGCCAGCAGCGTGGACTTAGAGCAGTACTTC. Its protein product is CASSVDLEQYF. Drawing the rest from reference TRBV5-6 and TRBJ2-7, the complete variable domain is DAGVTQSPTHLIKTRGQQVTLRCSPKSGHDTVSWYQQALGQGPQFIFQYYEEEERQRGNFPDRFSGHQFPNYSSELNVNALLLGDSALYLCASSVDLEQYFGPGTRLTVT.

The rearrangement uses TRBV2 and TRBJ1-5; D gene unclear. Trimming left V 3 bases short and J 4 bases short, with 13 bases between. The CDR3 consists of 15 residues. CDR1 and CDR2 from the germline V gene are SNHLY and FYNNEI. CDR3 sequence: CASSEGGSWNQPQHF. CDR3 DNA sequence: TGTGCCAGCAGTGAGGGTGGCAGCTGGAATCAGCCCCAGCATTTT.

The CDR3 reads CASSKGGLGTDTQYF. CDR3 DNA: TGTGCCAGCAGCAAAGGTGGATTGGGCACAGATACGCAGTATTTT. The chain couples TRBV21-1 to TRBJ2-3. TRBV21-1 is annotated as a pseudogene. This CDR3 has 15 residues.

This clonotype showed up just a few times. This sequence joins TRBV29-1 and TRBJ2-4; TRBD1 matches 8 bases. CDR1 and CDR2 (germline): SQVTM, ANQGSEA. Trimming at V came to 4 bases and at J to 0 bases, leaving 14 bases not matched to a gene. The CDR3 loop spans 18 amino acids. Written as DNA, the CDR3 is TGCAGCGTTGCAGGGGTTTGGACAGGGACGATAGCCAAAAACATTCAGTACTTC. It is translated as CSVAGVWTGTIAKNIQYF.

The genes are TRBV20-1 and TRBJ2-7; D unresolved. Trimming removed 0 bases from V and 3 bases from J, with 12 bases in between. CDR3 length: 14 amino acids. The germline CDR1 and CDR2 sequences are DFQATT and SNEGSKA (reference sequence). The CDR3 sequence: CSARDRRSNYEQYF. DNA of the CDR3: TGCAGTGCTAGAGATCGGCGCAGTAACTACGAGCAGTACTTC.

The chain uses TRBV6-2 or TRBV6-3 and TRBJ1-1, with 9 bases that match TRBD1. CDR3 size: 14 residues. Trimming at V came to 6 bases and at J to 2 bases, leaving 4 bases not matched to a gene. CDR1 is MNHEY and CDR2 is SVGEGT in the germline V gene. The CDR3 bases are TGTGCCAGCAGGGAGGGACAGGGAAACACTGAAGCTTTCTTT. Residues: CASREGQGNTEAFF.

V is TRBV3-1 and J is TRBJ2-3; 7 nucleotides align to TRBD1. Trimming at V came to 4 bases and at J to 3 bases, leaving 7 bases not matched to a gene. Per germline, CDR1 LGHDT and CDR2 YNNKEL (reference sequence). This CDR3 has 15 amino acids. The CDR3 DNA is TGTGCCAGCAGCCCCCGACAGGGATCGACAGATACGCAGTATTTT. Its protein product is CASSPRQGSTDTQYF.

In this sample, this clonotype turned up a few times. J is TRBJ2-1 and V is TRBV5-1, with TRBD2 matching 13 bases. Unmatched junction bases numbered 5, after V lost 3 bases and J lost 8 bases. Germline V gene data show CDR1 as SGHRS and CDR2 as YFSETQ. The CDR3 length is 15 residues. The CDR3 region is CASSSGLAGWDEQFF. For the CDR3, the DNA is TGCGCCAGCAGCTCGGGACTAGCGGGATGGGATGAGCAGTTCTTC.

The chain recombines TRBV11-2 with TRBJ2-5; tentatively, D is TRBD1 or TRBD2 (5 bases each). The V end was cut by 4 bases, the J end by 4 bases, with 7 bases between. This CDR3 comprises 12 residues. The germline gives CDR1 SGHAT, CDR2 FQNNGV. Here the CDR3 reads CASSWGSETQYF. The CDR3 DNA reads TGTGCCAGCAGCTGGGGGTCAGAGACCCAGTACTTC. The full variable domain, completed using reference TRBV11-2 and TRBJ2-5, is EAGVAQSPRYKIIEKRQSVAFWCNPISGHATLYWYQQILGQGPKLLIQFQNNGVVDDSQLPKDRFSAERLKGVDSTLKIQPAKLEDSAVYLCASSWGSETQYFGPGTRLLVL.

In its sample, this clonotype was seen a few times. The V gene is TRBV11-3, the J gene TRBJ1-1; 9 positions agree with TRBD1. The CDR3 consists of 16 residues. V lost 4 bases, J lost 6 bases, and 12 bases stayed unmatched. The germline V gene has CDR1 SGHNT and CDR2 YENEEA. In nucleotides, the CDR3 is TGTGCCAGCAGCTCAACCGGGACAGGGTCCTCGTCTGAAGCTTTCTTT. This sequence encodes CASSSTGTGSSSEAFF. The variable domain in full, with the rest retrieved from reference TRBV11-3 and TRBJ1-1, is EAGVVQSPRYKIIEKKQPVAFWCNPISGHNTLYWYLQNLGQGPELLIRYENEEAVDDSQLPKDRFSAERLKGVDSTLKIQPAELGDSAVYLCASSSTGTGSSSEAFFGQGTRLTVV.

This chain joins TRBV11-1 and TRBJ1-5; 7 bases are a match to TRBD1. The CDR3 totals 14 residues. The J segment lost 6 bases and the V segment lost 6 bases, leaving 8 bases of the junction unmatched. The V gene's germline CDR1 is SGHAT and CDR2 FQDESV (reference sequence). CDR3 in amino acids: CASSRTGELQPQHF. CDR3 nucleotides: TGTGCCAGCAGTCGTACAGGGGAGCTTCAGCCCCAGCATTTT. The variable domain in full, completed from reference TRBV11-1 and TRBJ1-5, reads EAEVAQSPRYKITEKSQAVAFWCDPISGHATLYWYRQILGQGPELLVQFQDESVVDDSQLPKDRFSAERLKGVDSTLKIQPAELGDSAMYLCASSRTGELQPQHFGDGTRLSIL.

This clonotype was recorded only once. J is TRBJ2-5 and V is TRBV3-1; D unclear. Per germline, CDR1 LGHDT and CDR2 YNNKEL (reference sequence). CDR3 length: 13 residues. Trimming took off 0 bases at V and 5 bases at J, with 7 bases between the two ends. CDR3 coding DNA: TGTGCCAGCAGCCAAGAATTGGGGGAGACCCAGTACTTC. Its translation: CASSQELGETQYF.

This chain links TRBV19 with TRBJ1-1; 8 positions agree with TRBD1. CDR3 size: 14 residues. The V gene's germline CDR1 is LNHDA and CDR2 SQIVND (reference sequence). The V segment lost 5 bases and the J segment 0 bases; nucleotides outside the gene matches: 2. The CDR3 spells CASSRQGLNTEAFF. CDR3 in DNA: TGTGCCAGTAGTCGACAGGGGCTGAACACTGAAGCTTTCTTT.

This clonotype was detected only once. This chain joins TRBV28 and TRBJ1-2; 8 bases match TRBD1. Trimming at V came to 7 bases and at J to 7 bases, leaving 8 bases not matched to a gene. Germline loops: CDR1 MDHEN, CDR2 SYDVKM. CDR3 length: 13 amino acids. CDR3 loop: CASTEDRERGYTF. The CDR3 DNA reads as TGTGCCAGCACTGAGGACAGGGAGCGTGGCTACACCTTC.

V usage is TRBV2 and J usage is TRBJ1-2; no clear D. The CDR3 is 12 amino acids. The V and J ends lost 7 bases and 4 bases respectively, with 10 bases between them. From germline, CDR1 is SNHLY and CDR2 FYNNEI. CDR3 DNA: TGTGCCAGCATATTTTGGGCCTATGGCTACACCTTC. Its translation is CASIFWAYGYTF.

The rearrangement joins TRBV3-1 to TRBJ2-3; TRBD2 is a possible D gene (5 bases). V was trimmed by 3 bases and J by 0 bases, leaving 10 bases between them. CDR3 size: 15 residues. Germline CDR1 and CDR2: LGHDT and YNNKEL (reference sequence). Here the CDR3 reads CASSHYSGSTDTQYF. Here the CDR3 DNA reads TGTGCCAGCAGCCATTACAGCGGTAGCACAGATACGCAGTATTTT.

The CDR3 loop reads CASRRESSYNSPLHF. In nucleotides, the CDR3 is TGTGCCAGCAGGCGAGAAAGCTCCTATAATTCACCCCTCCACTTT. The rearrangement joins TRBV3-1 to TRBJ1-6; D gene uncertain. In germline, CDR1 is LGHDT, CDR2 YNNKEL (reference sequence). Trimming shortened V by 6 bases and J by 0 bases, and 9 bases separated the two germline ends. The CDR3 sequence is 15 residues long.

V is TRBV3-1 and J is TRBJ2-3; D not certain. V lost 5 bases to trimming and J lost 6 bases, with 9 bases between them. The germline V gene encodes CDR1 LGHDT and CDR2 YNNKEL (reference sequence). CDR3 size: 12 residues. CDR3 loop: CASSYRGDTQYF. The CDR3 DNA is TGTGCCAGCAGCTATCGTGGGGATACGCAGTATTTT.

The table lists this clonotype with a count of one. The chain couples TRBV4-3 to TRBJ2-1, with 8 bases lining up with TRBD2. V gave up 3 bases and J gave up 10 bases; unmatched junction bases: 23. Germline CDR1 and CDR2: LGHNA and YSLEER. The length of the CDR3 is 19 residues. The CDR3 reads CASSHPGLKAGAGYYEQFF. In DNA, the CDR3 is TGCGCCAGCAGCCATCCGGGACTGAAAGCGGGAGCGGGATATTACGAGCAGTTCTTC.

V and J are TRBV7-3 and TRBJ2-1; D is uncertain. The CDR3 has 13 residues. The V end lost 1 base, the J end lost 5 bases, and 6 bases lay between the germline ends. Per germline, CDR1 SGHTA and CDR2 FQGTGA. The DNA for the CDR3 is TGTGCCAGCAGCTTAAATCGGGACAATGAGCAGTTCTTC. It encodes CASSLNRDNEQFF.

A few counts support this clonotype. The gene calls are TRBV11-3 and TRBJ2-7; 14 positions match TRBD2. Looked up from germline, CDR1 is SGHNT and CDR2 is YENEEA. Germline trimming cut 1 base from V and 9 bases from J; bases unmatched to any gene: 5. The CDR3 covers 15 residues. The CDR3 sequence is CASSLAGTSGSGQYF. In nucleotides, the CDR3 is TGTGCCAGCAGCTTAGCCGGGACTAGCGGGAGTGGGCAGTACTTC.

This sequence joins TRBV20-1 and TRBJ1-5, with 11 bases aligning to TRBD1. The ends lost 5 bases at V and 5 bases at J; junction bases unmatched: 8. CDR1 DFQATT and CDR2 SNEGSKA come from the germline V gene (reference sequence). CDR3 size: 15 residues. The chain's CDR3 is CSALLGTGGYQPQHF. The CDR3 DNA reads TGCAGTGCTTTATTAGGGACAGGGGGTTATCAGCCCCAGCATTTT.

The V call is TRBV9, the J call TRBJ2-1; possibly TRBD1 for D (5 bases). This CDR3 has 14 residues. CDR1 and CDR2 (germline): SGDLS, YYNGEE. V was pared by 1 base and J by 2 bases, with 7 bases between. DNA of the CDR3: TGTGCCAGCAGCGTACAGGGAACCTACAATGAGCAGTTCTTC. This encodes CASSVQGTYNEQFF.

The chain recombines TRBV5-6 with TRBJ2-7; 9 nucleotides match TRBD2. The CDR3 loop spans 15 amino acids. From germline, CDR1 is SGHDT and CDR2 YYEEEE. The trim removed 2 bases at V and 4 bases at J, leaving 7 bases unmatched. The CDR3 nucleotides are TGTGCCAGCAGCTTCCCGGGACTAGCTGCGTACGAGCAGTACGTC. This translates into CASSFPGLAAYEQYV.